This passage covers 25 T cell receptor beta chains from one sample sequenced in a study of CD8+CD57+ T cells in acquired aplastic anemia listed by TCRdb under 2018. Expansion of CD8+CD57+ cells had been shown by flow cytometry in the patients chosen for sequencing. The instrument was an Illumina HiSeq 2000. Genomic DNA served as template for TCR beta VDJ combination and CDR3 sequence profiling. Using fastp trimming at Q25 and MiXCR clonotype assembly, TCRdb reanalyzed the public sequencing data and kept in-frame beta chains. All rows with the same CDR3 protein become a single entry with the most common DNA and genes. Across this sample there are more than 250,000 distinct CDR3 sequences, with 82% seen only once. The ten biggest clones cover about 41% of the sample. The sample consisted of sorted CD4+, CD8+, or CD8+CD57+ T cells (not recorded which) from PBMCs. Source of these receptors: a human donor with aplastic anemia.

The chain carries TRBV7-9 and TRBJ2-3; D is unresolved. The CDR3 runs to 11 residues. V lost 8 bases, J lost 11 bases, and 14 bases lay in between. Germline CDR1 and CDR2: SEHNR and FQNEAQ (reference sequence). The CDR3 nucleotides read TGTGCCAGCTCCTGGGCGGATGAGCAGTATTTT. It is translated as CASSWADEQYF.

With respect to this clonotype: The CDR3 ends on some other residue instead of the conserved phenylalanine or tryptophan, so this is likely a read error. The DNA is omitted, as the CDR3 cannot be located on it reliably, and the CDR3 follows TCRdb's listing. The chain joins TRBV7-8 to TRBJ1-1. The length of the CDR3 is 11 amino acids, counting both ends. Germline-derived CDR1 and CDR2 are SGHVS and FQNEAQ. The CDR3 here is CASGLSGGGQD.

V is TRBV19 and J is TRBJ2-7; D ambiguous. The CDR3 covers 11 residues. V was trimmed by 5 bases and J by 6 bases, leaving 8 bases between them. Germline CDR1 is LNHDA and CDR2 is SQIVND (reference sequence). The CDR3 DNA is TGTGCCAGTAGTGGAGCTCGCGAGCAGTACTTC. Its protein is CASSGAREQYF.

Concerning this clonotype itself: Without the conserved terminal phenylalanine or tryptophan, this CDR3 likely stems from a read error. The V call is TRBV2, the J call TRBJ2-7, with a weak D call TRBD2 (6 bases). The germline CDR1 and CDR2 sequences are SNHLY and FYNNEI. V lost 6 bases and J 8 bases, leaving 20 bases between the germline ends. The CDR3 contains 14 residues. The CDR3 DNA reads TGTGCCAGCAGCTTAGAGGGAGGTCCGGATAAGCAGTACGCC. Its protein product is CASSLEGGPDKQYA.

Of note for this clonotype: This CDR3 is missing its conserved last phenylalanine or tryptophan, likely due to a read error. The limits of the CDR3 on the DNA are not certain, so only TCRdb's listed CDR3 is given. The V call is TRBV2, the J call TRBJ1-4; TRBD1 is the table's D call and was not checked against the DNA. Per the germline V gene, CDR1 is SNHLY and CDR2 is FYNNEI. The CDR3 has 15 residues if both end residues are counted. The CDR3 sequence: CASSPGGQKDEILLQ.

This clonotype was recorded at least ten times. The rearrangement links TRBV5-6 to TRBJ1-1; D is unclear. V was pared by 0 bases and J by 7 bases, with 7 bases between. CDR1 and CDR2 from the germline V gene are SGHDT and YYEEEE. The CDR3 spans 12 residues. This CDR3 is CASSLGQYEAFF. CDR3 in DNA: TGTGCCAGCAGCTTGGGGCAGTATGAAGCTTTCTTT.

This clonotype has only one observation. One junction end does not reproduce the germline sequence, and a read error may be involved. The genes are TRBV9 and TRBJ2-6; D not resolved. This CDR3 has 15 residues. Germline V gives CDR1 SGDLS, CDR2 YYNGEE. The CDR3 DNA follows: TGTGCCAGCAGCGCATGGGCAGATGCGCACAACGTTCTGACTTTC. Amino acids: CASSAWADAHNVLTF. The variable domain in full, completed from reference TRBV9 and TRBJ2-6, reads DSGVTQTPKHLITATGQRVTLRCSPRSGDLSVYWYQQSLDQGLQFLIQYYNGEERAKGNILERFSAQQFPDLHSELNLSSLELGDSALYFCASSAWADAHNVLTFGAGSRLTVL.

A single count supports this clonotype. The chain carries TRBV19 and TRBJ1-1; TRBD1 might be the D (5 bases). The CDR3 covers 14 residues. Trimming stripped 7 bases from V and 4 bases from J, with 16 bases between. In germline, CDR1 is LNHDA, CDR2 SQIVND (reference sequence). CDR3 in amino acids: CASIPRSGVTEAFF. The CDR3 nucleotides read TGTGCCAGTATACCCAGATCGGGGGTCACTGAAGCTTTCTTT.

A note on this clonotype: Sequence at one end of the junction differs from germline and may be a read error. The chain is built from TRBV7-9 and TRBJ2-1; 7 bases line up with TRBD2. Germline CDR1 is SEHNR and CDR2 is FQNEAQ (reference sequence). The CDR3 extends over 16 amino acids. The CDR3 region has the DNA TGTGCCAGCAGCTTTCGGGGCGGCGGGGGTAAGGATGAGCGGTTCTTC. This translates into CASSFRGGGGKDERFF.

The gene calls are TRBV2 and TRBJ2-7; D tentatively fits TRBD1 or TRBD2 (6 bases each). Germline lookup yields CDR1 SNHLY and CDR2 FYNNEI. The length of the CDR3 is 15 residues. The chain's CDR3 is CASGDGGTDTQYFCV. The CDR3 coding sequence is TGTGCCAGCGGGGACGGGGGCACGGATACGCAGTATTTTTGCGTA.

About this clonotype itself: Because it lacks the conserved phenylalanine or tryptophan at the end, this CDR3 is likely a read error. Because the CDR3's place on the DNA is in doubt, the DNA is left out and the CDR3 is given as listed by TCRdb. The chain links TRBV13 to TRBJ2-3; the table's D call of TRBD1 was not tested on the DNA. The CDR3 length equals 13 residues, ends included. CDR1 is PRHDT and CDR2 is FYEKMQ in the germline V gene (reference sequence). This CDR3 reads CASSYRDRDMDYV.

As for this clonotype: It is unclear where the CDR3 begins or ends on the DNA, so no DNA is shown, and the CDR3 is as TCRdb lists it. The rearrangement links TRBV7-2 to TRBJ2-3; the D call TRBD1 from the table was never checked on the DNA. The CDR3 length is 14 residues, termini included. The germline CDR1 and CDR2 sequences are SGHTA and FQGNSA. The CDR3 sequence is CASSWGQGSNYDYF.

Note on this clonotype: Because the CDR3 is missing its conserved closing phenylalanine or tryptophan, this is likely a read error. The DNA is omitted, as the CDR3 cannot be located on it reliably, and the CDR3 follows TCRdb's listing. V gene TRBV7-9 combines with J gene TRBJ1-1; the table's D call, TRBD1, has no DNA check behind it. Germline V CDR1 and CDR2: SEHNR, FQNEAQ (reference sequence). The CDR3 sequence runs 15 residues, both termini included. CDR3 residues: CASSLAGSYGANVLS.

The J gene is TRBJ2-7, the V gene TRBV7-2, with TRBD2 matching over 11 bases. V trimming: 7 bases; J trimming: 1 base; junction bases outside the gene matches: 12. From germline, CDR1 is SGHTA and CDR2 FQGNSA. This CDR3 is built from 17 residues. CDR3 nucleotides: TGTGCCAGCAACTTGACTAGCGGGACAGCCCTTTCCTACGAGCAGTACGTC. Residues: CASNLTSGTALSYEQYV.

The chain links TRBV13 to TRBJ1-1, with 7 bases lining up with TRBD1. With V trimmed by 5 bases and J by 6 bases, 15 bases remained unmatched. From germline, CDR1 is PRHDT and CDR2 FYEKMQ (reference sequence). This CDR3 has 16 amino acids. The CDR3 nucleotides are TGTGCCAGCAGCGCATCGGCACAGGGGCTCCAGGCTGAAGCTTTCTTT. Its translation is CASSASAQGLQAEAFF.

This clonotype was seen ten or more times. The J gene is TRBJ1-1, the V gene TRBV6-5; 7 positions match TRBD1. The J segment lost 0 bases and the V segment lost 4 bases, leaving 5 bases of the junction unmatched. From germline, CDR1 is MNHEY and CDR2 SVGAGI. The CDR3 extends over 15 amino acids. CDR3 coding DNA: TGTGCCAGCAGTTCGGCAGGGGGGATGAACACTGAAGCTTTCTTT. Protein: CASSSAGGMNTEAFF.

Regarding this clonotype: The junction and the germline gene differ at one end; a read error may be behind it. The CDR3: CASSPPGANDQYFF. DNA for the CDR3: TGTGCCAGCAGCCCCCCAGGAGCAAACGACCAGTACTTCTTC. This chain connects TRBV7-7 to TRBJ2-7; D not resolved. Germline CDR1 SSHAT, CDR2 FNYEAQ (reference sequence). CDR3 length: 14 amino acids.

In regard to this clonotype: One end of the junction varies from germline; a read error may be responsible. The chain is built from TRBV9 and TRBJ2-3; a possible D gene is TRBD2 (8 bases). Germline V gene lookup returns CDR1 SGDLS and CDR2 YYNGEE. The CDR3 is 14 residues long. This chain's CDR3 is CASSLAGQTTATHF. CDR3 in DNA: TGTGCCAGCAGCTTAGCGGGACAGACCACAGCTACGCATTTT.

Note on this clonotype: This likely comes from a read error, as the CDR3 has no conserved phenylalanine or tryptophan at its end. DNA for the CDR3: TGTGCCAGTAGCTTAGCTAGCGGGGCCTCCAACAAGCAGCAGTTCGTC. Residues: CASSLASGASNKQQFV. The gene calls are TRBV19 and TRBJ2-1, with TRBD2 matching over 9 bases. The CDR3 sequence is 16 residues long. Germline CDR1 is LNHDA and CDR2 is SQIVND (reference sequence). Trimming cost V 6 bases and J 11 bases; bases outside gene matches: 17.

This clonotype occurred a few times. V usage is TRBV5-5 and J usage is TRBJ2-4; D call uncertain. CDR1 and CDR2 (germline): SGHKS, YYEKEE (reference sequence). Trimming removed 2 bases at V and 7 bases at J, with 7 bases between. This CDR3 has 12 residues. The CDR3 coding sequence is TGTGCCAGCAGCTTAGATGGGAACATTCAGTACTTC. Translating gives CASSLDGNIQYF.

The CDR3 reads CASSLGGWVGYEQYV. The CDR3 DNA follows: TGTGCCAGCAGCTTGGGGGGATGGGTAGGCTACGAGCAGTACGTC. V and J are TRBV2 and TRBJ2-7; a possible D gene is TRBD2 (6 bases). V dropped 6 bases and J dropped 3 bases, with 18 bases sitting between them. The germline CDR1 and CDR2 sequences are SNHLY and FYNNEI. This CDR3 comprises 15 residues.

The J gene is TRBJ2-1, the V gene TRBV12-3 or TRBV12-4; no clear D. CDR3 length: 16 residues. V lost 1 base and J lost 0, with 10 bases in between. The DNA of the CDR3 is TGTGCCAGCAGTTTAGAGGACGGAGACTCCTACAATGAGCAGTTCTTC. Protein sequence: CASSLEDGDSYNEQFF.

This clonotype has a handful of counts. The chain joins TRBV10-1 to TRBJ1-5, with D perhaps matching TRBD1 (6 bases). The CDR3 extends over 16 amino acids. From germline, CDR1 is WNHNN and CDR2 SYGVQD (reference sequence). V lost 4 bases and J lost 1, with 14 bases in between. This CDR3 reads CASSVGARCSNQPQHF. In nucleotides, the CDR3 is TGCGCCAGCAGTGTGGGGGCTCGATGCAGCAATCAGCCCCAGCATTTT.

Concerning this clonotype: The junction and the germline gene differ at one end; a read error may be behind it. The rearrangement uses TRBV2 and TRBJ2-3, with D unresolved. The CDR3 is 12 amino acids. CDR1 and CDR2 from the germline V gene are SNHLY and FYNNEI. The CDR3 region is CARRNYQDTQYF. CDR3 bases: TGCGCCAGAAGGAACTACCAAGATACGCAGTATTTT. Combining the CDR3 with reference TRBV2 and TRBJ2-3 gives the whole variable domain EPEVTQTPSHQVTQMGQEVILRCVPISNHLYFYWYRQILGQKVEFLVSFYNNEISEKSEIFDDQFSVERPDGSNFTLKIRSTKLEDSAMYFCARRNYQDTQYFGPGTRLTVL.

About this clonotype: The junction departs from the called germline gene at one end, perhaps through a read error. The rearrangement uses TRBV9 and TRBJ2-5; D call uncertain. The CDR3 consists of 14 residues. Germline-derived CDR1 and CDR2 are SGDLS and YYNGEE. The CDR3 coding sequence is TGTGCCATCAGCAAAGGCGACGTGCAAAATCCCCCCCACTTC. This translates into CAISKGDVQNPPHF.